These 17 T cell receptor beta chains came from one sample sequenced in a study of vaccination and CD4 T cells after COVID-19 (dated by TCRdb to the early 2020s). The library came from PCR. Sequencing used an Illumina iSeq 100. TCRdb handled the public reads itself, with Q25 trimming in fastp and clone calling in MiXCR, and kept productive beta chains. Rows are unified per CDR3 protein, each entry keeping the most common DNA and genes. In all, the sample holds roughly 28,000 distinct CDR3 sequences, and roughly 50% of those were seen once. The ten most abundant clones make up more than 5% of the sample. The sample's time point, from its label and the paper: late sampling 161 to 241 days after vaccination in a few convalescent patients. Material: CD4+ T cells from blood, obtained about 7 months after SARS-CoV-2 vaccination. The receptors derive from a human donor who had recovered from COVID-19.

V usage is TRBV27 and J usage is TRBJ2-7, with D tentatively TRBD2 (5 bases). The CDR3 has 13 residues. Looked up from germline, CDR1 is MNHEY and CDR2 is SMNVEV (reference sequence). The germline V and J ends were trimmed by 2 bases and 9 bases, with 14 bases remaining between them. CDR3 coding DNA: TGTGCCAGCAGTTTAATCGGAGGCCGGGGGCAGTACTTC. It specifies CASSLIGGRGQYF.

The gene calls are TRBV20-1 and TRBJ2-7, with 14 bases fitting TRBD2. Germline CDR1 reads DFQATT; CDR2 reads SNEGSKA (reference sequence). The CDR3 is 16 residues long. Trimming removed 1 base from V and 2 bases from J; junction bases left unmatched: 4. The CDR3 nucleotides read TGCAGTGCTAGAGGGGGGACTAGCGGGAGTACCTACGAGCAGTACTTC. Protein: CSARGGTSGSTYEQYF.

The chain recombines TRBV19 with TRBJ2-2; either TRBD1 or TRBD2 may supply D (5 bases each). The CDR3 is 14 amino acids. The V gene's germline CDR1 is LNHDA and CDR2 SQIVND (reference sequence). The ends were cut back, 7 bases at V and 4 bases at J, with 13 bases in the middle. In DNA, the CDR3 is TGTGCCAGTAACGGGGATAGGGGCACCGGGGAGCTGTTTTTT. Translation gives CASNGDRGTGELFF.

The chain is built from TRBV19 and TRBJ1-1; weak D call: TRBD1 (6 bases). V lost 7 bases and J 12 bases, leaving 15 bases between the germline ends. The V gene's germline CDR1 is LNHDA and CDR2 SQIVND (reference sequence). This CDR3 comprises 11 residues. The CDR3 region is CASIAGTTSFF. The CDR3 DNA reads TGTGCCAGTATAGCCGGGACAACTTCTTTCTTT. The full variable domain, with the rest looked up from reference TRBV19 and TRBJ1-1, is DGGITQSPKYLFRKEGQNVTLSCEQNLNHDAMYWYRQDPGQGLRLIYYSQIVNDFQKGDIAEGYSVSREKKESFPLTVTSAQKNPTAFYLCASIAGTTSFFGQGTRLTVV.

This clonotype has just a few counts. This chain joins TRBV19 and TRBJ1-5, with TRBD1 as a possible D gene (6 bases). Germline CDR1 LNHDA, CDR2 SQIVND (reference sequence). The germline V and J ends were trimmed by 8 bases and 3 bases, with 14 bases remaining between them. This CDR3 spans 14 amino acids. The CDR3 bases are TGTGCCAGTCAACAGGGCGTTAACAATCAGCCCCAGCATTTT. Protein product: CASQQGVNNQPQHF.

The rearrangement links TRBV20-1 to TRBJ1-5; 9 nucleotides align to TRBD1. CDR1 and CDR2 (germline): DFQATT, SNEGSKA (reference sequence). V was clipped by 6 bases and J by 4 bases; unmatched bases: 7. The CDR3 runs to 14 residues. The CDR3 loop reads CSAHAGQGNQPQHF. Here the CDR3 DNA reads TGCAGTGCACACGCCGGACAGGGGAATCAGCCCCAGCATTTT.

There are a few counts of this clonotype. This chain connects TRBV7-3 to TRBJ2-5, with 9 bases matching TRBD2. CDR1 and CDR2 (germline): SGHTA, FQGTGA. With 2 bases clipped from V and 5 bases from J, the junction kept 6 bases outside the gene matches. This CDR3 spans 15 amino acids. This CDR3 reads CASSLFSGSVETQYF. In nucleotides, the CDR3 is TGTGCCAGCAGCTTATTTAGCGGGAGCGTGGAGACCCAGTACTTC.

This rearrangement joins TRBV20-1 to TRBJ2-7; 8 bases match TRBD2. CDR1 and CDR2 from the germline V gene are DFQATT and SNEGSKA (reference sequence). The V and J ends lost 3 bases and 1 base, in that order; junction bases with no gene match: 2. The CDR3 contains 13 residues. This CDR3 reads CSASGRGSYEQYF. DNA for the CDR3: TGCAGTGCTAGCGGGAGGGGATCCTACGAGCAGTACTTC.

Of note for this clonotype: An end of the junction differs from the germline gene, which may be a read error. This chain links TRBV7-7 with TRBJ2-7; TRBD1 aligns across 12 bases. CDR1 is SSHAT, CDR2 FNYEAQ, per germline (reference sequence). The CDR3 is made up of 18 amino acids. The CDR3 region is CASSLTRDRGRISYEQYF. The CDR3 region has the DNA TGTGCTAGCAGCTTAACCCGGGACAGGGGGCGTATTTCCTACGAGCAGTACTTC.

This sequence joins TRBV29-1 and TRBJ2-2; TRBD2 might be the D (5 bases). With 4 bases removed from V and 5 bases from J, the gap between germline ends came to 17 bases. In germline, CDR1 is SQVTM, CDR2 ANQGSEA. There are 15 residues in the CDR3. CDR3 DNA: TGCAGCGTTGGGCGGGCCGGAGTTCAAACCGGGGAGCTGTTTTTT. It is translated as CSVGRAGVQTGELFF.

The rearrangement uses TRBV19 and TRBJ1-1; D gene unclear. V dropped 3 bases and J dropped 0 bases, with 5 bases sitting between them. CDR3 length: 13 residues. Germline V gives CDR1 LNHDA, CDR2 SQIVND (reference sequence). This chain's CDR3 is CASSMSVNTEAFF. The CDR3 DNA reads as TGTGCCAGTAGTATGAGTGTGAACACTGAAGCTTTCTTT. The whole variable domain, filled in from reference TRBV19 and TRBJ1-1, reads DGGITQSPKYLFRKEGQNVTLSCEQNLNHDAMYWYRQDPGQGLRLIYYSQIVNDFQKGDIAEGYSVSREKKESFPLTVTSAQKNPTAFYLCASSMSVNTEAFFGQGTRLTVV.

CDR3 DNA sequence: TGCAGTGCTAGAGATTTTAGGGAGCAGGGCGAGCAGTACTTC. This gives the protein CSARDFREQGEQYF. This chain uses TRBV20-1 with TRBJ2-7; D is perhaps TRBD1 or TRBD2 (5 bases each). Per the germline V gene, CDR1 is DFQATT and CDR2 is SNEGSKA (reference sequence). The V end was cut by 0 bases, the J end by 6 bases, with 15 bases between. This CDR3 has 14 amino acids.

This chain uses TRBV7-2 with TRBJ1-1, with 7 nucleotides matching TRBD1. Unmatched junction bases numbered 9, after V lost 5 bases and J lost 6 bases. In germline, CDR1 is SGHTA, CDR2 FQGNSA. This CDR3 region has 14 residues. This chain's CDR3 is CASSRGPGNPEAFF. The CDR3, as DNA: TGTGCCAGCAGCAGGGGGCCAGGGAATCCTGAAGCTTTCTTT.

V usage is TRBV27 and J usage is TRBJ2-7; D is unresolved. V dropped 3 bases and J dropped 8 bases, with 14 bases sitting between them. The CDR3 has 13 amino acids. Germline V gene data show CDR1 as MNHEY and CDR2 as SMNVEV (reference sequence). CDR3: CASSFGGSSKQYF. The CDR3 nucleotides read TGTGCCAGCAGTTTTGGCGGATCATCAAAGCAGTACTTC.

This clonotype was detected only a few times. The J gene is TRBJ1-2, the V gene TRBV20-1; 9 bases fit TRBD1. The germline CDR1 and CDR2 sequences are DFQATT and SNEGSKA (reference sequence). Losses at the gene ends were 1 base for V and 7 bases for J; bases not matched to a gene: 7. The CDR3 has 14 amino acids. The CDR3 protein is CSARGAQGAGGYTF. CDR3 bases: TGCAGTGCTAGAGGGGCACAGGGGGCAGGTGGCTACACCTTC.

The DNA for the CDR3 is TGTGCCAGCAGCCGGACAGGGGAAGCCGAGCAGTACTTC. It translates to CASSRTGEAEQYF. The chain carries TRBV7-2 and TRBJ2-7, with 9 bases aligning to TRBD1. CDR3 size: 13 residues. V dropped 5 bases and J dropped 6; count of bases not matched to a gene: 5. Germline V gene sequence: CDR1 SGHTA, CDR2 FQGNSA.

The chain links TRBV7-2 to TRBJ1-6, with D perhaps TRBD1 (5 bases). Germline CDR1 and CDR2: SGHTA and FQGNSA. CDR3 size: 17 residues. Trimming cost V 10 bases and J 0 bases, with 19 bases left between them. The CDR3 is CATTAPGGSSYNSPLHF. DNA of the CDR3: TGTGCCACTACGGCCCCCGGGGGGAGCTCCTATAATTCACCCCTCCACTTT.